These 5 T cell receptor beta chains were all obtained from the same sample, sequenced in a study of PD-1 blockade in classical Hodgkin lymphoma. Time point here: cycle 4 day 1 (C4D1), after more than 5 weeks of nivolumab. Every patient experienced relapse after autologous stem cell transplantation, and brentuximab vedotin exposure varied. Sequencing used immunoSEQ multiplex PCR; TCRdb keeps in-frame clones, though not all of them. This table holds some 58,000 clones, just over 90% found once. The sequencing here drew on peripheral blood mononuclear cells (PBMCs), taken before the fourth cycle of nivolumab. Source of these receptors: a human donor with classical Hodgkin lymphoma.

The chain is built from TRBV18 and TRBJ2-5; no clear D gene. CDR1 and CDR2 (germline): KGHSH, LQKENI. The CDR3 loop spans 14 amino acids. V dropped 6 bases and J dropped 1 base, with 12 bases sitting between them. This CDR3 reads CASSPIHRQETQYF. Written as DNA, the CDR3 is TGTGCCAGCTCCCCCATCCACCGCCAAGAGACCCAGTACTTC.

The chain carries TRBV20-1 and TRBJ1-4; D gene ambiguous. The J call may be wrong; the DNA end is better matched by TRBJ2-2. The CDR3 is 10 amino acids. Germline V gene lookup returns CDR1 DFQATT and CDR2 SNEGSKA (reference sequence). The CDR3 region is CSARVGELFF. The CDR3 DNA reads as TGCAGTGCTAGAGTGGGGGAGCTGTTTTTT.

CDR3 in amino acids: CASSGSPEETQYF. The DNA of the CDR3 is TGTGCCAGCAGTGGCAGCCCCGAAGAGACCCAGTACTTC. The V call is TRBV2, the J call TRBJ2-5; D gene unclear. In germline, CDR1 is SNHLY, CDR2 FYNNEI. The CDR3 covers 13 residues. V lost 4 bases and J lost 3, with 9 bases in between. The full variable domain, in which reference TRBV2 and TRBJ2-5 provide the parts outside the CDR3, is EPEVTQTPSHQVTQMGQEVILRCVPISNHLYFYWYRQILGQKVEFLVSFYNNEISEKSEIFDDQFSVERPDGSNFTLKIRSTKLEDSAMYFCASSGSPEETQYFGPGTRLLVL.

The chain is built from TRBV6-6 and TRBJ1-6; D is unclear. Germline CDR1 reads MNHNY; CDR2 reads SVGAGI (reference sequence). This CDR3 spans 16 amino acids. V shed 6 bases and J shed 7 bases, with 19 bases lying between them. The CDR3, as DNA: TGTGCCAGCAGCGCAGGTTCGGCGCGGGAAAATTCACCCCTCCACTTT. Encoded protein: CASSAGSARENSPLHF.

CDR3 coding DNA: TGTGCCAGCAGCCCGGAAGCCTACGAGCAGTACTTC. Residues: CASSPEAYEQYF. This sequence joins TRBV11-2 and TRBJ2-7, with unresolved D. Between the trimmed V and J ends, which lost 5 bases and 2 bases, there was a span of 7 bases. Germline loops: CDR1 SGHAT, CDR2 FQNNGV. The CDR3 has 12 amino acids.